The source of this T cell receptor beta chain is a study of sequential checkpoint blockade in melanoma. V lost 1 base, J lost 2 bases, and 4 bases stayed unmatched. Germline V lookup: CDR1 GTSNPN, CDR2 SVGIG (reference sequence). This CDR3 has 15 amino acids. The sample's treatment: randomized to nivolumab then ipilimumab (arm A) or the reverse (arm B). The assay was immunoSEQ multiplex PCR, and TCRdb's table has in-frame clones only and misses some. The sample records 13,000 or so clones, around 65% being singletons. The source was CD8+ T cells sorted from blood (inferred from file names), collected from a patient given nivolumab and ipilimumab in sequence. The TCR originated in a human donor with melanoma. The chain links TRBV30 to TRBJ2-2, with 7 bases aligning to TRBD1. CDR3 residues: CAWSAGTVNTGELFF. CDR3 in DNA: TGTGCCTGGAGTGCGGGGACAGTCAACACCGGGGAGCTGTTTTTT.